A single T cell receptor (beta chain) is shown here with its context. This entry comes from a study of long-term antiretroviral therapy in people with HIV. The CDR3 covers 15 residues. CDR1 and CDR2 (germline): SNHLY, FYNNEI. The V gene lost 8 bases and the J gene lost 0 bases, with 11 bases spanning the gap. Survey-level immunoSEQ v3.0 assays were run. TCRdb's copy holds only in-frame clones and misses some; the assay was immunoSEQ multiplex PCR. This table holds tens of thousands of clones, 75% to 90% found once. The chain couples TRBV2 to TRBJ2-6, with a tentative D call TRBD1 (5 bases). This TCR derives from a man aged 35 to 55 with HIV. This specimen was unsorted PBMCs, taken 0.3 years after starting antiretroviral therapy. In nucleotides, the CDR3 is TGTGCCAGCGACAGCCGCGACTCTGGGGCCAACGTCCTGACTTTC. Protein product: CASDSRDSGANVLTF.